These T cell receptor beta chains were read from a single sample in a study of blood T cell repertoires in COVID-19. Data came from immunoSEQ multiplex PCR; TCRdb stores just in-frame clones and leaves some out. The sample yields about 110,000 clones, 75% to 90% seen once. Input material: peripheral blood. The receptors here all came from a woman in her 70s with acute or convalescent COVID-19. CDR3s include the opening cysteine and the closing phenylalanine or tryptophan. The order of the fields is CDR3 protein, CDR3 DNA, D gene, J gene, V gene, clone size. A D gene is named only where the DNA matches it firmly. A clone size is listed for some rows: how often the clone was seen (once, few, many), or a class if it is expanded.

CDR3aa: CASSIDGETETQYF
CDR3nt: TGTGCCAGTAGTATAGACGGGGAAACAGAGACCCAGTACTTC
d_gene: .
j_gene: TRBJ2-5
v_gene: TRBV19
abundance: .

CDR3aa: CASSPPTGGYTEAFF
CDR3nt: TGTGCCAGTAGTCCCCCCACAGGGGGCTACACTGAAGCTTTCTTT
d_gene: TRBD1
j_gene: TRBJ1-1
v_gene: TRBV19
abundance: .

CDR3aa: CASSYETGFEGYTF
CDR3nt: TGTGCCAGCAGTTACGAGACGGGATTTGAAGGCTACACCTTC
d_gene: .
j_gene: TRBJ1-2
v_gene: TRBV28
abundance: .

CDR3aa: CASWGGTGDYEQYF
CDR3nt: TGTGCCAGCTGGGGGGGGACAGGCGACTACGAGCAGTACTTC
d_gene: .
j_gene: TRBJ2-7
v_gene: TRBV19
abundance: once

CDR3aa: CSVTGPRVTEAFF
CDR3nt: TGCAGCGTCACAGGTCCCCGGGTAACTGAAGCTTTCTTT
d_gene: .
j_gene: TRBJ1-1
v_gene: TRBV29-1
abundance: .

CDR3aa: CASSMGVPETQYF
CDR3nt: TGTGCCAGTAGTATGGGCGTACCAGAGACCCAGTACTTC
d_gene: .
j_gene: TRBJ2-5
v_gene: TRBV19
abundance: few

CDR3aa: CASIPTDSYEQYF
CDR3nt: TGTGCCAGCATCCCGACAGACTCCTACGAGCAGTACTTC
d_gene: .
j_gene: TRBJ2-7
v_gene: TRBV6-5
abundance: .

CDR3aa: CAVGQETQYF
CDR3nt: TGTGCCGTCGGGCAAGAGACCCAGTACTTC
d_gene: .
j_gene: TRBJ2-5
v_gene: TRBV10-3
abundance: .

CDR3aa: CASSQRQGKNEQFF
CDR3nt: TGTGCCAGCAGCCAAAGACAGGGCAAGAATGAGCAGTTCTTC
d_gene: TRBD1
j_gene: TRBJ2-1
v_gene: TRBV3-1/TRBV3-2
abundance: .

CDR3aa: CASSLSTGVFGYTF
CDR3nt: TGTGCCAGCAGTTTATCGACAGGGGTTTTCGGCTACACCTTC
d_gene: TRBD1
j_gene: TRBJ1-2
v_gene: TRBV27
abundance: .

CDR3aa: CSARTGGAPNEKLFF
CDR3nt: TGCAGCGCCAGGACAGGGGGCGCACCTAATGAAAAACTGTTTTTT
d_gene: TRBD1
j_gene: TRBJ1-4
v_gene: TRBV29-1
abundance: .

CDR3aa: CASSPSSGTNNEQFF
CDR3nt: TGCGCCAGCAGCCCTTCTAGCGGGACGAATAATGAGCAGTTCTTC
d_gene: TRBD2
j_gene: TRBJ2-1
v_gene: TRBV5-1
abundance: .

CDR3aa: CASSLGLSTDTQYF
CDR3nt: TGTGCCAGCAGCTTGGGACTATCCACAGATACGCAGTATTTT
d_gene: TRBD2
j_gene: TRBJ2-3
v_gene: TRBV7-3
abundance: .

CDR3aa: CASSERTPGNTEAFF
CDR3nt: TGTGCCAGCAGTGAGAGAACCCCGGGAAACACTGAAGCTTTCTTT
d_gene: .
j_gene: TRBJ1-1
v_gene: TRBV6-1
abundance: .

CDR3aa: CASSPTSGGYEQYF
CDR3nt: TGTGCCAGCAGCCCAACTAGCGGGGGGTACGAGCAGTACTTC
d_gene: TRBD2
j_gene: TRBJ2-7
v_gene: TRBV9
abundance: once

CDR3aa: CASSQDPQIYGYTF
CDR3nt: TGCGCCAGCAGCCAAGACCCCCAAATTTATGGCTACACCTTC
d_gene: .
j_gene: TRBJ1-2
v_gene: TRBV4-1
abundance: .

CDR3aa: CASSQGRMNTEAFF
CDR3nt: TGCGCCAGCAGCCAAGGCAGAATGAACACTGAAGCTTTCTTT
d_gene: .
j_gene: TRBJ1-1
v_gene: TRBV4-1
abundance: .

CDR3aa: CASSLGASQRGDRLAGELFF
CDR3nt: TGTGCCAGCAGCTTAGGGGCTTCTCAGCGGGGAGACCGGCTGGCCGGGGAGCTGTTTTTT
d_gene: TRBD2
j_gene: TRBJ2-2
v_gene: TRBV7-6
abundance: .

CDR3aa: CASSREASDTQYF
CDR3nt: TGTGCCAGCAGCCGAGAGGCTTCAGATACGCAGTATTTT
d_gene: .
j_gene: TRBJ2-3
v_gene: TRBV4-2
abundance: few

CDR3aa: CASSKGQTNYGYTF
CDR3nt: TGTGCCAGCAGTAAGGGACAGACAAACTATGGCTACACCTTC
d_gene: TRBD1
j_gene: TRBJ1-2
v_gene: TRBV6-6
abundance: .

CDR3aa: CASSPRHLENTEAFF
CDR3nt: TGTGCCAGCTCACCAAGACACCTTGAGAACACTGAAGCTTTCTTT
d_gene: .
j_gene: TRBJ1-1
v_gene: TRBV18
abundance: .

CDR3aa: CASSRSPSQGQGYGYTF
CDR3nt: TGTGCCAGCAGTCGGTCCCCCTCACAGGGCCAGGGCTATGGCTACACCTTC
d_gene: .
j_gene: TRBJ1-2
v_gene: TRBV6-6
abundance: .

CDR3aa: CASSPQREEKLFF
CDR3nt: TGTGCCAGCTCACCGCAGAGGGAGGAAAAACTGTTTTTT
d_gene: .
j_gene: TRBJ1-4
v_gene: TRBV18
abundance: .

CDR3aa: CASSSTGSGYTF
CDR3nt: TGTGCCAGCAGCTCTACAGGGAGCGGCTACACCTTC
d_gene: .
j_gene: TRBJ1-2
v_gene: TRBV11-2
abundance: few

CDR3aa: CASSPLGGLIPGTQYF
CDR3nt: TGTGCCAGCAGCCCGTTGGGGGGACTCATTCCGGGGACCCAGTACTTC
d_gene: .
j_gene: TRBJ2-5
v_gene: TRBV7-3
abundance: .

CDR3aa: CASSVEDRPNSPLHF
CDR3nt: TGTGCCAGCAGCGTAGAGGACAGGCCGAATTCACCCCTCCACTTT
d_gene: TRBD1
j_gene: TRBJ1-6
v_gene: TRBV9
abundance: .

CDR3aa: CASRIGQVASGYTF
CDR3nt: TGTGCCAGCAGGATCGGACAGGTTGCTTCTGGCTACACCTTC
d_gene: TRBD1
j_gene: TRBJ1-2
v_gene: TRBV28
abundance: .

CDR3aa: CASSFRGESYEQYF
CDR3nt: TGTGCCAGCAGTTTTCGTGGGGAGTCCTACGAGCAGTACTTC
d_gene: .
j_gene: TRBJ2-7
v_gene: TRBV27
abundance: .